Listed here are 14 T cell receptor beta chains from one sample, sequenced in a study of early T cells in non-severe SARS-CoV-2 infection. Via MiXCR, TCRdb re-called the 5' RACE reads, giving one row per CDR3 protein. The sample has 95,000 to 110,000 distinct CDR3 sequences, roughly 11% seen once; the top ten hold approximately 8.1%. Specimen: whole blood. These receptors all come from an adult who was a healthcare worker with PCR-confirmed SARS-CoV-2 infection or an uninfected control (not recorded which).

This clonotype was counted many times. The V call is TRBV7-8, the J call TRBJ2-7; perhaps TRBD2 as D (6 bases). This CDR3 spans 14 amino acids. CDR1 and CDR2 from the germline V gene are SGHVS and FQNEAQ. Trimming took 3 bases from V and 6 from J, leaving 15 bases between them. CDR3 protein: CASSLRDSAREQYF. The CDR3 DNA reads TGTGCCAGCAGCTTGCGGGACTCGGCGCGCGAGCAGTACTTC.

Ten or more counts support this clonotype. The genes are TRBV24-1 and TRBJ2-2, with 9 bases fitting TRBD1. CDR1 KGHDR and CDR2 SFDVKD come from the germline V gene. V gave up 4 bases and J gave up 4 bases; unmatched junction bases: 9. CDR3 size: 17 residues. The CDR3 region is CATSDETGGYVTGELFF. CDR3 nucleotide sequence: TGTGCCACCAGTGACGAAACAGGGGGCTATGTCACCGGGGAGCTGTTTTTT.

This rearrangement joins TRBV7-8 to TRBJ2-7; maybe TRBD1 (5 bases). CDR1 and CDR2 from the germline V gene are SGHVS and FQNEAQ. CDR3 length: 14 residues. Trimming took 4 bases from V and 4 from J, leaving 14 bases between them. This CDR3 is CASSSNRKGYEQYF. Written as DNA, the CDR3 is TGTGCCAGCAGCTCCAACAGGAAAGGGTACGAGCAGTACTTC.

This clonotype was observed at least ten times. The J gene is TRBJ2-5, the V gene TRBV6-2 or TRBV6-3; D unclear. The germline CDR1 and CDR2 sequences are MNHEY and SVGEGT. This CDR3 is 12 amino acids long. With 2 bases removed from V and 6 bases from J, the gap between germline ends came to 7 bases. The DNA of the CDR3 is TGTGCCAGCAGTTACACTGAGAAGACCCAGTACTTC. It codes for CASSYTEKTQYF.

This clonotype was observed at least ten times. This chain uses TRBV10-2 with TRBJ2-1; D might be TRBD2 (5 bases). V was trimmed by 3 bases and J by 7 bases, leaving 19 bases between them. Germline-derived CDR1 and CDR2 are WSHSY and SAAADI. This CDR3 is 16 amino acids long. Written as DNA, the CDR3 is TGCGCCAGCAGTGACACCAGCGGCACGTATCTTAATGAGCAGTTCTTC. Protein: CASSDTSGTYLNEQFF.

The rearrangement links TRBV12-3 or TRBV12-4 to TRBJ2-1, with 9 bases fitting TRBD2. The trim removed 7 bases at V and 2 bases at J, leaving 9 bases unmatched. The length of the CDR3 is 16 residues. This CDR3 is CASIFSGRSTYNEQFF. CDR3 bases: TGTGCCAGCATCTTTAGCGGGAGATCGACCTACAATGAGCAGTTCTTC.

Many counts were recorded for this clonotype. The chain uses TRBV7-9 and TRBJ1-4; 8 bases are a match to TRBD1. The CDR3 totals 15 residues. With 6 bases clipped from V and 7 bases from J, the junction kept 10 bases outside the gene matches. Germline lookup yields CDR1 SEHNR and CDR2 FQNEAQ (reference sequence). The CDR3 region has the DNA TGTGCCAGCAGTTCGATCAGGGGGCCAACTGAAAAACTGTTTTTT. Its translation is CASSSIRGPTEKLFF.

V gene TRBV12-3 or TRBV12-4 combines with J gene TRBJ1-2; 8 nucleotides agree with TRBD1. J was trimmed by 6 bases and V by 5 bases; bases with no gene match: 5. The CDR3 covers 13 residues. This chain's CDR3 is CASSGTGGHGYTF. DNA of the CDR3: TGTGCCAGCAGTGGGACAGGCGGGCATGGCTACACCTTC.

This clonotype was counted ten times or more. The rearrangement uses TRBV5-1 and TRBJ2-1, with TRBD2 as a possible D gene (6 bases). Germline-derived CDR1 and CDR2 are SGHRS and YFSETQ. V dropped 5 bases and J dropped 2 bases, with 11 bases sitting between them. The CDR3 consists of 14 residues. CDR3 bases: TGCGCCAGCAGGGAGGGCCACACCTACAATGAGCAGTTCTTC. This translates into CASREGHTYNEQFF.

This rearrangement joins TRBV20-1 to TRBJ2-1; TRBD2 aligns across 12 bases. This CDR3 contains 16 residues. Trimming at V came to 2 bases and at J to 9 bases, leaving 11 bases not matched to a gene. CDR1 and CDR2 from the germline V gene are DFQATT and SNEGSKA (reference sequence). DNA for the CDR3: TGCAGTGCTAGATCCCGACTAGCGGGAGTGTCGTCTGAGCAGTTCTTC. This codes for CSARSRLAGVSSEQFF.

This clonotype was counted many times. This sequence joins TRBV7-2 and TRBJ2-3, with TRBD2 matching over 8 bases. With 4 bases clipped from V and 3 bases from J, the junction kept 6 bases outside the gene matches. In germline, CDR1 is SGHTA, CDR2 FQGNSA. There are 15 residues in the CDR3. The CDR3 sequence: CASSSGTSRTDTQYF. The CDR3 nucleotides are TGTGCCAGCAGCTCTGGGACTAGTAGGACAGATACGCAGTATTTT. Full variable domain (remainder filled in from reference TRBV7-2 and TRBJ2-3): GAGVSQSPSNKVTEKGKDVELRCDPISGHTALYWYRQSLGQGLEFLIYFQGNSAPDKSGLPSDRFSAERTGGSVSTLTIQRTQQEDSAVYLCASSSGTSRTDTQYFGPGTRLTVL.

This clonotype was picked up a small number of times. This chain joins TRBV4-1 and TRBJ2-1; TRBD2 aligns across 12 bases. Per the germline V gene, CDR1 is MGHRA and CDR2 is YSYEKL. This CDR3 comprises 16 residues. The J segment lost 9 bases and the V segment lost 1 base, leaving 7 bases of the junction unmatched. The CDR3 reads CASSQGTSGTAREQFF. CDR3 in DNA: TGCGCCAGCAGCCAAGGGACTAGCGGGACTGCTCGTGAGCAGTTCTTC.

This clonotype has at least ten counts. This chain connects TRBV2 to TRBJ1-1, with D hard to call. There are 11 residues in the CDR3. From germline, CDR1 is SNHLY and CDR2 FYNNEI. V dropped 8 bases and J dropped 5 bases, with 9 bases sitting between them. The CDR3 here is CASVGETEAFF. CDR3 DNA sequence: TGTGCCAGCGTAGGTGAAACTGAAGCTTTCTTT.

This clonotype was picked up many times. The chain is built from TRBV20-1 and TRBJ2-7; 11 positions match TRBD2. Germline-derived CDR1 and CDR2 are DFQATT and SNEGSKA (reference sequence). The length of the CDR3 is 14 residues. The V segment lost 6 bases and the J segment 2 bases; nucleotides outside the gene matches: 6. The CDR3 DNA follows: TGCAGTGCAGGCGGGACTAGCGGAACCTACGAGCAGTACTTC. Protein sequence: CSAGGTSGTYEQYF.